This T cell receptor (beta chain) is drawn from a study of T cells in localized non-small cell lung cancer. The data were produced by immunoSEQ multiplex PCR, yet TCRdb's version contains in-frame clones alone and is incomplete. The table records around 26,000 clones, about 85% of them present only once. V was clipped by 3 bases and J by 0 bases, with 7 bases between them. There are 13 residues in the CDR3. The V gene's germline CDR1 is SQVTM and CDR2 ANQGSEA. The sequencing here drew on peripheral blood, taken before any cancer treatment. The V gene is TRBV29-1, the J gene TRBJ2-3; the D gene is possibly TRBD1 (5 bases). This TCR came from an older female donor with stage II squamous cell lung carcinoma. The CDR3 nucleotides read TGCAGCGTTGAGGGGCCAAGCACAGATACGCAGTATTTT. Amino acids: CSVEGPSTDTQYF.